These 15 T cell receptor beta chains came from one sample sequenced in a study of T cell responses to AZD1222 COVID-19 vaccine. Here immunoSEQ multiplex PCR was the method, and the copy in TCRdb shows in-frame clones only, minus some. The sample holds 150,000 to 200,000 clones, roughly nine tenths seen once. Material: peripheral blood, obtained on day 0 of AZD1222 vaccination. These receptors originate from an adult in good health.

The rearrangement joins TRBV30 to TRBJ1-2; tentatively, D is TRBD1 (6 bases). The CDR3 length is 14 residues. CDR1 and CDR2 (germline): GTSNPN, SVGIG (reference sequence). V lost 2 bases to trimming and J lost 0 bases, with 10 bases between them. This CDR3 is CAWSTGLANYGYTF. CDR3 coding DNA: TGTGCCTGGAGTACAGGGTTGGCTAACTATGGCTACACCTTC.

V gene TRBV27 combines with J gene TRBJ2-5; the D is unclear. Trimming stripped 1 base from V and 0 bases from J, with 9 bases between. The V gene's germline CDR1 is MNHEY and CDR2 SMNVEV (reference sequence). The CDR3 is 15 residues long. This CDR3 is CASSLLASHQETQYF. The CDR3 bases are TGTGCCAGCAGTTTATTAGCAAGCCACCAAGAGACCCAGTACTTC.

The chain uses TRBV6-5 and TRBJ2-3; 10 bases are shared with TRBD2. The V gene's germline CDR1 is MNHEY and CDR2 SVGAGI. Trimming at V came to 6 bases and at J to 2 bases, leaving 5 bases not matched to a gene. The CDR3 totals 15 residues. Here the CDR3 DNA reads TGTGCCAGCAGAGGACTAGCGGTCTTCACAGATACGCAGTATTTT. Its translation is CASRGLAVFTDTQYF.

The gene calls are TRBV3-1 (or the pseudogene TRBV3-2) and TRBJ1-2; 7 positions agree with TRBD1. Unmatched junction bases numbered 9, after V lost 2 bases and J lost 6 bases. Germline CDR1 reads LGHDT; CDR2 reads YNNKEL (reference sequence). The CDR3 runs to 15 residues. In DNA, the CDR3 is TGTGCCAGCAGCCAATTTGGGACAGACCCAAATGGCTACACCTTC. Translated, it gives CASSQFGTDPNGYTF.

The J gene is TRBJ2-1, the V gene TRBV28; TRBD1 aligns across 7 bases. J gave up 1 base and V 2 bases, and 5 bases lay outside the gene matches. The CDR3 has 16 residues. Germline-derived CDR1 and CDR2 are MDHEN and SYDVKM. CDR3 residues: CASSLTGQVSYNEQFF. Written as DNA, the CDR3 is TGTGCCAGCAGTTTAACCGGACAGGTATCCTACAATGAGCAGTTCTTC.

This rearrangement joins TRBV10-3 to TRBJ2-5, with 7 bases fitting TRBD1. Germline V gene data show CDR1 as ENHRY and CDR2 as SYGVKD. Trimming at V came to 10 bases and at J to 5 bases, leaving 7 bases not matched to a gene. There are 12 residues in the CDR3. The CDR3 loop reads CASLTGEETQYF. CDR3 nucleotides: TGTGCCAGTCTCACAGGGGAGGAGACCCAGTACTTC.

This clone was detected a few times. The sample holds other DNA sequences that translate to the same CDR3. The V call is TRBV5-1, the J call TRBJ2-5, with TRBD1 matching 10 bases. CDR1 is SGHRS, CDR2 YFSETQ, per germline. The trim removed 3 bases at V and 4 bases at J, leaving 3 bases unmatched. The CDR3 loop spans 14 amino acids. CDR3 residues: CASSSGQGRETQYF. DNA of the CDR3: TGCGCCAGCAGCTCGGGACAGGGGAGAGAGACCCAGTACTTC.

The J gene is TRBJ1-1, the V gene TRBV24-1; no reliable D call. This CDR3 region has 14 residues. V was shortened by 0 bases and J by 1 base, with 5 bases between the two germline ends. CDR1 KGHDR and CDR2 SFDVKD come from the germline V gene. CDR3 sequence (DNA): TGTGCCACCAGTGATTTGAGGAGGAACACTGAAGCTTTCTTT. This sequence encodes CATSDLRRNTEAFF.

This clone was observed once. The chain has TRBV14 and TRBJ2-1, with 9 bases lining up with TRBD2. Trimming cost V 1 base and J 7 bases; bases outside gene matches: 5. This CDR3 comprises 15 residues. The germline CDR1 and CDR2 sequences are SGHDN and FVKESK. The CDR3 loop reads CASSQAAGGPNEQFF. DNA for the CDR3: TGTGCCAGCAGCCAAGCGGCGGGAGGGCCGAATGAGCAGTTCTTC.

This clone has just a few counts. The chain is built from TRBV20-1 and TRBJ1-1; D gene unclear. The CDR3 covers 14 residues. CDR1 and CDR2 from the germline V gene are DFQATT and SNEGSKA (reference sequence). Trimming removed 3 bases from V and 4 bases from J, with 15 bases in between. This chain's CDR3 is CSASRRGSRTEAFF. Here the CDR3 DNA reads TGCAGTGCTAGTCGGCGGGGATCGCGCACTGAAGCTTTCTTT.

V usage is TRBV28 and J usage is TRBJ1-2; 7 nucleotides agree with TRBD1. This CDR3 spans 13 amino acids. V gave up 6 bases and J gave up 5 bases; unmatched junction bases: 6. Germline V gene sequence: CDR1 MDHEN, CDR2 SYDVKM. The CDR3 here is CASSTGAGYGYTF. CDR3 DNA sequence: TGTGCCAGCAGCACAGGGGCAGGGTATGGCTACACCTTC.

This chain connects TRBV6-6 to TRBJ1-6, with 8 bases identical to TRBD1. CDR1 and CDR2 from the germline V gene are MNHNY and SVGAGI (reference sequence). J gave up 6 bases and V 5 bases, and 9 bases lay outside the gene matches. This CDR3 has 16 amino acids. The CDR3 coding sequence is TGTGCCAGCAGTCGCAACAGGGGGGTCGCTAATTCACCCCTCCACTTT. It encodes CASSRNRGVANSPLHF.

The chain couples TRBV6-1 to TRBJ1-3; 7 bases match TRBD1. V gave up 3 bases and J gave up 7 bases; unmatched junction bases: 9. This CDR3 region has 15 residues. The germline V gene encodes CDR1 MNHNS and CDR2 SASEGT. CDR3 sequence: CASSDPTGSSNTIYF. CDR3 coding DNA: TGTGCCAGCAGTGACCCGACAGGGTCGAGTAACACCATATATTTT.

The gene calls are TRBV24-1 and TRBJ2-1, with D unclear. Trimming shortened V by 1 base and J by 0 bases, and 6 bases separated the two germline ends. The CDR3 is made up of 15 amino acids. CDR1 and CDR2 from the germline V gene are KGHDR and SFDVKD. Written as DNA, the CDR3 is TGTGCCACCAGTGATTTCGATGTCTCCTACAATGAGCAGTTCTTC. Translating gives CATSDFDVSYNEQFF.

The chain has TRBV5-4 and TRBJ2-1, with 7 bases identical to TRBD2. The CDR3 contains 16 residues. CDR1 and CDR2 from the germline V gene are SGHNT and YYREEE (reference sequence). Trimming removed 4 bases from V and 7 bases from J; junction bases left unmatched: 14. The CDR3 region has the DNA TGTGCCAGCAGCCACCCTAAGTCGGGAGGTGCTAATGAGCAGTTCTTC. Encoded protein: CASSHPKSGGANEQFF.